This T cell receptor (beta chain) is drawn from a study of T cell responses to AZD1222 COVID-19 vaccine (dated by TCRdb to the early 2020s). Looking at the study overall: AZD1222 recipients whose second dose came at about 4 weeks and those whose second dose came at about 12 weeks were combined into one group, since spike-specific TCR depth and breadth did not differ between the two schedules. A total of 233 trial participants underwent TCR sequencing, of whom around 200 received two doses of AZD1222 and about 26 received two doses of the MenACWY control vaccine. Trial participants were enrolled into age subgroups of 18-55, 56-69 and 70-plus years, which contained approximately 150, 28 and 58 TCR-sequenced participants, respectively.

According to the study, the label for this sample's time point signals: baseline before first vaccination. Vaccinee samples were obtained from the UK trials COV001 and COV002, which included a single-blind randomized controlled phase 2/3 trial of AZD1222 (ChAdOx1 nCoV-19) in healthy adults. Trial participant PBMC samples were collected at day 0 and day 28 after the second dose for TCRbeta chain sequencing. Paper-wide results and their limitations: Conclusions about previously exposed vaccinees are limited, since just a handful of AZD1222 recipients were seropositive for SARS-CoV-2 at baseline. No day 14 peak-response samples were available, so repertoires were characterized only after the peak T cell response. Most participants were white British and females outnumbered males, and the authors suggested that clonal diversity may have been underestimated. Reportedly, close to half of the unique spike-specific TCRs recognized epitopes lying outside the regions that are mutated in the B.1.351 and B.1.1.7 variants. The 56-69-year group was small, and its depth increase did not reach significance, likely because of low power. The vaccine-associated CD4 TCRs covered the entire spike protein, and the dominant responses fell in regions 160-218 and 743-854. After two AZD1222 doses, spike-specific TCR breadth and depth were significantly higher than at day 0 and than in MenACWY recipients.

The CDR3 regions of human TCRbeta chains were analyzed by immunosequencing. Turning to the authors' computational methods: Repertoire TCRs were matched against a reference library of SARS-CoV-2-specific TCRs generated with the MIRA antigen-specificity platform. Breadth was defined as the fraction of unique TCRs that were SARS-CoV-2-associated. Depth was defined as the fraction of total T cells that were SARS-CoV-2-associated. Using the MIRA data, every spike-specific TCR was mapped to the spike region that the TCR reacted to and assigned to either a CD4 or a CD8 class. Log10-transformed breadth and depth values were compared by one-way ANOVA with Sidak's multiple comparisons tests. In its TCRdb copy, this immuneACCESS table keeps in-frame sequences only and misses some clones. Where compared with another copy, unresolved V genes explain less than half of these, and the others have no known cause. V, J and clone size derive from that table, while D and trimming were established from the DNA sequence. For this sample there are about 110,000 clones; approximately 89% appear just once. Of the sample, 20% to 25% is held by the ten largest clones.

This clone appeared a single time. No cognate antigen has been identified for it. Nothing much larger sits one base from this clone, and base qualities are not available. V is reduced by 4 bases and J by 0 bases, leaving a spacing of 7 bases between them. As encoded in the germline V gene, CDR1 is KGHSH while CDR2 is LQKENI. The CDR3 contains 13 residues, cysteine and phenylalanine counted. Only the CDR3 portion is preserved as DNA: 39 bases, with reading frame beginning at the first base. Sequences were derived from peripheral blood, sampled on day 0 of AZD1222 vaccination. This TCR came from an adult in good health. The sequence is built from TRBV18 and TRBJ2-7, with no confident D gene call. The CDR3 region has the sequence CASSRAHSYEQYF. The DNA sequence is as follows: TGTGCCAGCTCACGGGCCCACTCCTACGAGCAGTACTTC.